The rows below give T cell receptor beta chains drawn from one sample of a study of regulatory T cells in long-lasting Graves disease. Each CDR3 protein is one row after TCRdb ran MiXCR on the multiplex PCR reads. The sample contains over 350,000 distinct CDR3 sequences, 12% to 15% of which appear only once. This sample also belongs to another study, concerning T cells in Graves' hyperthyroidism and ophthalmopathy.

Sequenced material: peripheral blood mononuclear cells (PBMCs), taken at new diagnosis, from a patient treated with antithyroid drugs. The source of these receptors is a woman in her forties or fifties with Graves disease. Both conserved end residues are part of each CDR3. Each record gives: clone size, V gene, D gene, J gene, CDR3 DNA, CDR3 protein. The D gene is left open where the match is weak. Size tells how often a clone was seen (once, few, many) or the class of an expanded clone, and some rows leave it out.

clone size: many
V gene: TRBV12-3/TRBV12-4
D gene: TRBD2
J gene: TRBJ2-7
CDR3 DNA: TGTGCCAGCACCCCCGGGACTAGCGGGAGCCTCCCCTACGAGCAGTACTTC
CDR3 protein: CASTPGTSGSLPYEQYF

clone size: many
V gene: TRBV2
D gene: NA
J gene: TRBJ1-1
CDR3 DNA: TGTGCCAGCAGATTGGACTCCACTGAAGCTTTCTTT
CDR3 protein: CASRLDSTEAFF

clone size: NA
V gene: TRBV6-1
D gene: NA
J gene: TRBJ2-7
CDR3 DNA: TGTGCCAGCCAGTCCGGACAGCTCTACGAGCAGTACTTC
CDR3 protein: CASQSGQLYEQYF

clone size: many
V gene: TRBV20-1
D gene: TRBD1
J gene: TRBJ2-2
CDR3 DNA: TGCAGTGCTAGAGATGGGAATAGGGTCAGGGGGACCGGGGAGCTGTTTTTT
CDR3 protein: CSARDGNRVRGTGELFF

clone size: many
V gene: TRBV11-1
D gene: NA
J gene: TRBJ2-1
CDR3 DNA: TGTGCCAGCAGCTTCGGGGACAATGAGCAGTTCTTC
CDR3 protein: CASSFGDNEQFF

clone size: NA
V gene: TRBV6-1
D gene: TRBD1
J gene: TRBJ2-4
CDR3 DNA: TGTGCCAGCAGTGATGGGACAGGGGGAGACATTCAGTACTTC
CDR3 protein: CASSDGTGGDIQYF

clone size: NA
V gene: TRBV28
D gene: NA
J gene: TRBJ2-7
CDR3 DNA: TGTGCCAGCAGCCGTCCCGGGCCGACTAGCTCCTACGAGCAGTACTTC
CDR3 protein: CASSRPGPTSSYEQYF

clone size: NA
V gene: TRBV27
D gene: TRBD2
J gene: TRBJ2-3
CDR3 DNA: TGTGCCAGCAGTGTCGCCGGGACTAGCGGGAGTCGGACAGATACGCAGTATTTT
CDR3 protein: CASSVAGTSGSRTDTQYF

clone size: NA
V gene: TRBV19
D gene: NA
J gene: TRBJ2-5
CDR3 DNA: TGTGCCAGTAGTATAAAGGGGGACGGTCCCGGGACCCAGTACTTC
CDR3 protein: CASSIKGDGPGTQYF

clone size: few
V gene: TRBV13
D gene: NA
J gene: TRBJ2-3
CDR3 DNA: TGTGCCAGCAGCTTAGCGGCCCAAGAGGCGGATACGCAGTATTTT
CDR3 protein: CASSLAAQEADTQYF

clone size: NA
V gene: TRBV11-3
D gene: TRBD1
J gene: TRBJ2-5
CDR3 DNA: TGTGCCAGCAGCTTAACCAGGGGGGAGACCCAGTACTTC
CDR3 protein: CASSLTRGETQYF

clone size: NA
V gene: TRBV19
D gene: TRBD1
J gene: TRBJ2-2
CDR3 DNA: TGTGCCAGTAGCACCGGGACAGGGATTTACGGGGAGCTGTTTTTT
CDR3 protein: CASSTGTGIYGELFF

clone size: many
V gene: TRBV7-2
D gene: TRBD2
J gene: TRBJ2-2
CDR3 DNA: TGTGCCAGCAGCTTAGTGGGCCTAGCGGGAGGCCAGAACACCGGGGAGCTGTTTTTT
CDR3 protein: CASSLVGLAGGQNTGELFF

clone size: few
V gene: TRBV9
D gene: NA
J gene: TRBJ2-7
CDR3 DNA: TGTGCCAGCAGCGTAGCCGAGGGGTCCCACTCCTACGAGCAGTACTTC
CDR3 protein: CASSVAEGSHSYEQYF

clone size: few
V gene: TRBV7-9
D gene: NA
J gene: TRBJ2-5
CDR3 DNA: TGTGCCAGCAGCTTACAACAGGGCGGCCAAGAGACCCAGTACTTC
CDR3 protein: CASSLQQGGQETQYF

clone size: many
V gene: TRBV12-3/TRBV12-4
D gene: TRBD2
J gene: TRBJ2-3
CDR3 DNA: TGTGCCACCCAACTAGCGGGCACAGATACGCAGTATTTT
CDR3 protein: CATQLAGTDTQYF

clone size: NA
V gene: TRBV5-1
D gene: NA
J gene: TRBJ2-2
CDR3 DNA: TGCGCCAGCAGCTTGATGGTTAACACCGGGGAGCTGTTTTTT
CDR3 protein: CASSLMVNTGELFF

clone size: NA
V gene: TRBV7-8
D gene: TRBD1
J gene: TRBJ2-7
CDR3 DNA: TGTGCCAGCAGCTTAGCGGACAGGGGATCCTACGAGCAGTACTTC
CDR3 protein: CASSLADRGSYEQYF

clone size: NA
V gene: TRBV18
D gene: TRBD1
J gene: TRBJ1-5
CDR3 DNA: TGTGCCAGCTCACATTCGGGACAGTTTCGCAATCAGCCCCAGCATTTT
CDR3 protein: CASSHSGQFRNQPQHF

clone size: many
V gene: TRBV6-1
D gene: NA
J gene: TRBJ1-1
CDR3 DNA: TGTGCCAGCAGTCACGGACGGGGGAACACTGAAGCTTTCTTT
CDR3 protein: CASSHGRGNTEAFF

clone size: many
V gene: TRBV2
D gene: NA
J gene: TRBJ1-2
CDR3 DNA: TGTGCCAGCAGTGAATTCCACAACTACACCTTC
CDR3 protein: CASSEFHNYTF

clone size: few
V gene: TRBV3-1
D gene: NA
J gene: TRBJ1-3
CDR3 DNA: TGTGCCAGCAGCCAAGAATCGAGGGATGTAGGCACCATATATTTT
CDR3 protein: CASSQESRDVGTIYF

clone size: NA
V gene: TRBV5-1
D gene: TRBD1
J gene: TRBJ2-5
CDR3 DNA: TGCGCCAGCAGCTTGGAAGGGACAGGGGTCGGGCGAGAGACCCAGTACTTC
CDR3 protein: CASSLEGTGVGRETQYF

clone size: many
V gene: TRBV6-4
D gene: NA
J gene: TRBJ1-5
CDR3 DNA: TGTGCCAGCAGTGAGGGTTCGTACAATCGCGATCAGCCCCAGCATTTT
CDR3 protein: CASSEGSYNRDQPQHF

clone size: many
V gene: TRBV12-3/TRBV12-4
D gene: NA
J gene: TRBJ2-1
CDR3 DNA: TGTGCCAGCAGTAGGACGCGTTACAATGAGCAGTTCTTC
CDR3 protein: CASSRTRYNEQFF

clone size: many
V gene: TRBV2
D gene: NA
J gene: TRBJ1-2
CDR3 DNA: TGTGCCAGCAGTGGGTCCTCCTTGGGTGGCTACACCTTC
CDR3 protein: CASSGSSLGGYTF

clone size: many
V gene: TRBV7-3
D gene: TRBD1
J gene: TRBJ2-3
CDR3 DNA: TGTGCCAGCAGCTTAACGGGACAGGGTATCCCAGATACGCAGTATTTT
CDR3 protein: CASSLTGQGIPDTQYF

clone size: NA
V gene: TRBV19
D gene: TRBD2
J gene: TRBJ2-5
CDR3 DNA: TGTGCCAGTAGTAACCTAAGACTAGCGGGAGGGCAAGAGACCCAGTACTTC
CDR3 protein: CASSNLRLAGGQETQYF

clone size: few
V gene: TRBV28
D gene: TRBD1
J gene: TRBJ2-7
CDR3 DNA: TGTGCCAGCAGTTTGACCGGGACAGGCTACGAGCAGTACTTC
CDR3 protein: CASSLTGTGYEQYF